This T cell receptor (beta chain) was captured by sequencing in a study of tumor and adjacent non-tumor tissue in lung cancer. Regarding the study as a whole: Tumor tissue had significantly higher TCR diversity than normal lung.

Three rounds of nested PCR, following a modified ARM-PCR protocol, produced the TCRbeta library. TCRdb processed the multiplex PCR reads anew with MiXCR; each CDR3 protein has one entry. Of around 74,000 distinct CDR3 sequences listed, nearly 70% were seen once; the top ten hold around a quarter. This clonotype was seen just once. As yet, its antigen is unknown. This could be a read error, since a much larger clone is one nucleotide away. No cell sorting was done before RNA was extracted from the tissue. This non-tumor lung sample came from over 3 cm beyond the tumor edge. The CDR3 loop spans 14 amino acids. The germline V gene encodes CDR1 SGHDT and CDR2 YYEEEE.

This chain links TRBV5-6 with TRBJ2-7; D ambiguous. The TCR was taken from a woman aged 45-65 years with non-small cell lung cancer. Sequencing was done on a sample of distant non-tumor lung tissue. The CDR3 coding sequence is TGTGTCAGCAGCCGCCAACGACTCTCCTACGAGCAGTACTTC. This sequence encodes CVSSRQRLSYEQYF.